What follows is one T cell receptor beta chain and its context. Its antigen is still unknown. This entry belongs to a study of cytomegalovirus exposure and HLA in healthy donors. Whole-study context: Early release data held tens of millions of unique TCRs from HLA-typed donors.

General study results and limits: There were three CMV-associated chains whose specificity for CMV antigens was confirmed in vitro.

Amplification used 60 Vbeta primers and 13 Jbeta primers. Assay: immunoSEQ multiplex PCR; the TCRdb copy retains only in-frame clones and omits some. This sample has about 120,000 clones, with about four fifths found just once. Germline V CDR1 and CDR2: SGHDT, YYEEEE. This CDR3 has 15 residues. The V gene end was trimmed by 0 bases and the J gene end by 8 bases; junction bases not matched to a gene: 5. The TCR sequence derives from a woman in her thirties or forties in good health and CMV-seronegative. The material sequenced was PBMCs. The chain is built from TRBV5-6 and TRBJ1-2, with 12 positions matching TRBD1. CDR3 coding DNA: TGTGCCAGCAGCTTGGGGGACAGGGGGCGTAAAGGCTACACCTTC. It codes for CASSLGDRGRKGYTF. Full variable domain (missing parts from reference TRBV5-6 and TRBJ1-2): DAGVTQSPTHLIKTRGQQVTLRCSPKSGHDTVSWYQQALGQGPQFIFQYYEEEERQRGNFPDRFSGHQFPNYSSELNVNALLLGDSALYLCASSLGDRGRKGYTFGSGTRLTVV.